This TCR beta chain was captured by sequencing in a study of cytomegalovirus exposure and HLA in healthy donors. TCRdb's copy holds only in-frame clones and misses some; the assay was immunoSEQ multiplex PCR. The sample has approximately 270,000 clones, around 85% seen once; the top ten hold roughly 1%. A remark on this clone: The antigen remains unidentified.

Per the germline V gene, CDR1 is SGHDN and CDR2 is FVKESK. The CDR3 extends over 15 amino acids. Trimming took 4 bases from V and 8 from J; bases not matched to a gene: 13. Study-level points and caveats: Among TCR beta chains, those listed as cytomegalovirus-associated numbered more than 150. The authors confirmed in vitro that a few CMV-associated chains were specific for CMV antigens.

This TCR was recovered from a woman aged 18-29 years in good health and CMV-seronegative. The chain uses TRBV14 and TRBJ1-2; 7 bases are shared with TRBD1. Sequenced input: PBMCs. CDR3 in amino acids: CASSLRLAGGAGYTF. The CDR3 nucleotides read TGTGCCAGCAGCCTAAGATTGGCAGGGGGAGCCGGCTACACCTTC.